This TCR beta chain derives from a study of blood T cell repertoires in COVID-19. The CDR3 runs to 12 residues. CDR1 is MDHEN and CDR2 is SYDVKM in the germline V gene. V trimming: 7 bases; J trimming: 5 bases; junction bases outside the gene matches: 5. Cohort placement rested on clinical history that participants reported themselves. Per the original methods: By means of reference gene primer amplification, nucleated cell counts were estimated. The data were produced by immunoSEQ multiplex PCR, yet TCRdb's version contains in-frame clones alone and is incomplete. From that table come the V and J calls and clone size; the DNA was used to work out D and trimming. The table records 280,000 or so clones, 87% of them present only once.

The source material was PBMCs or T cells enriched from blood (not recorded which). This rearrangement joins TRBV28 to TRBJ2-7; the match to TRBD2 covers 7 bases. This clonotype originated in a woman in her forties who had recovered from COVID-19. The CDR3 here is CASMRGRDEQYF. The CDR3 bases are TGTGCCAGCATGCGGGGGAGGGACGAGCAGTACTTC.